This TCR beta chain originates from a study of T-cell memory formation after mild COVID-19. Whole-study results and caveats: Later expanders leaned CD4+, whereas day 15 to 85 contracting clones were balanced CD4/CD8.

This clonotype appeared a few times. Its matching antigen is unknown. MiXCR was run by TCRdb on the 5' RACE reads, yielding one entry per CDR3 protein. The sample holds hundreds of thousands of distinct CDR3 sequences, roughly 15% seen once. Trimming removed 8 bases from V and 2 bases from J, with 18 bases in between. The CDR3 covers 15 residues. Germline V gene lookup returns CDR1 SNHLY and CDR2 FYNNEI. This sequence joins TRBV2 and TRBJ2-5; tentative D call: TRBD1 (6 bases). Sequencing was done on a sample of PBMCs or a T cell subset sorted from them (not recorded which). The receptor was isolated from a man between 18 and 29 years old who had mild COVID-19 (a few samples of this study predate the infection). Cell type and time point are not known. The CDR3 nucleotides are TGTGCCAGCTCGCTCAGGGGAACCTTGCAAGAGACCCAGTACTTC. This sequence encodes CASSLRGTLQETQYF.